The 28 T cell receptor beta chains presented below share a single source sample, sequenced in a study of blood T cell repertoires in COVID-19. This table comes from immunoSEQ multiplex PCR, and its TCRdb copy is limited to in-frame clones, with some not included. The table records under 250,000 clones, about 90% of them present only once. Sequencing was carried out using PBMCs or T cells enriched from blood (not recorded which). The receptors were gathered from a man aged 25-45 years who had recovered from COVID-19.

The V call is TRBV7-8, the J call TRBJ2-7, with a possible D match to TRBD2 (5 bases). V lost 4 bases and J lost 7, with 8 bases in between. Germline lookup yields CDR1 SGHVS and CDR2 FQNEAQ. CDR3 length: 11 amino acids. CDR3 nucleotide sequence: TGTGCCAGCAGCTCCGGACTGGAGCAGTACTTC. Protein product: CASSSGLEQYF.

This chain links TRBV2 with TRBJ1-2; 7 nucleotides agree with TRBD1. V trimming: 6 bases; J trimming: 0 bases; junction bases outside the gene matches: 4. This CDR3 comprises 14 residues. From germline, CDR1 is SNHLY and CDR2 FYNNEI. CDR3 bases: TGTGCCAGCAGGCGGGACAGAACTAACTATGGCTACACCTTC. Amino acids: CASRRDRTNYGYTF.

The chain couples TRBV11-2 to TRBJ2-1, with 14 positions matching TRBD2. With 5 bases clipped from V and 10 bases from J, the junction kept 13 bases outside the gene matches. Germline-derived CDR1 and CDR2 are SGHAT and FQNNGV. The CDR3 runs 17 residues. This chain's CDR3 is CASSPKGTSGSVHEQFF. CDR3 sequence (DNA): TGTGCCAGCAGCCCTAAAGGGACTAGCGGGAGCGTTCACGAGCAGTTCTTC.

The chain employs TRBV7-9 and TRBJ1-6; 9 nucleotides agree with TRBD1. The CDR3 has 19 amino acids. Germline CDR1 reads SEHNR; CDR2 reads FQNEAQ (reference sequence). V lost 1 base and J lost 6; bases outside the gene matches: 13. CDR3 nucleotide sequence: TGTGCCAGCAGCTTAGATACAGGGACAGGGAATTTCGGTAATTCACCCCTCCACTTT. Amino acids: CASSLDTGTGNFGNSPLHF.

This sequence joins TRBV6-5 and TRBJ2-7; TRBD1 matches at 10 bases. The CDR3 is 16 residues long. With 0 bases clipped from V and 3 bases from J, the junction kept 5 bases outside the gene matches. The germline gives CDR1 MNHEY, CDR2 SVGAGI. CDR3 amino acids: CASSYSGQGVYYEQYF. CDR3 nucleotide sequence: TGTGCCAGCAGTTACTCAGGACAGGGGGTTTACTACGAGCAGTACTTC.

This clone turned up a few times. V and J are TRBV19 and TRBJ2-1; 9 nucleotides agree with TRBD1. Germline CDR1 and CDR2: LNHDA and SQIVND (reference sequence). V trimming: 4 bases; J trimming: 0 bases; junction bases outside the gene matches: 7. This CDR3 is built from 17 residues. The CDR3 coding sequence is TGTGCCAGTAGTACTGGGACAGGGAGATACTCCTACAATGAGCAGTTCTTC. It translates to CASSTGTGRYSYNEQFF. The whole variable domain, remainder taken from reference TRBV19 and TRBJ2-1, is DGGITQSPKYLFRKEGQNVTLSCEQNLNHDAMYWYRQDPGQGLRLIYYSQIVNDFQKGDIAEGYSVSREKKESFPLTVTSAQKNPTAFYLCASSTGTGRYSYNEQFFGPGTRLTVL.

The chain links TRBV6-5 to TRBJ2-2, with a weak D call TRBD1 (6 bases). Deletions cut 8 bases from V and 7 bases from J, with 17 bases between. Looked up from germline, CDR1 is MNHEY and CDR2 is SVGAGI. The CDR3 has 14 amino acids. The chain's CDR3 is CASVLWGLGGELFF. The CDR3 nucleotides read TGTGCCAGCGTGTTGTGGGGGCTCGGCGGGGAGCTGTTTTTT.

This rearrangement joins TRBV7-9 to TRBJ1-1; TRBD1 matches at 10 bases. The CDR3 sequence is 15 residues long. V lost 3 bases, J lost 6 bases, and 7 bases stayed unmatched. Germline-derived CDR1 and CDR2 are SEHNR and FQNEAQ (reference sequence). Here the CDR3 reads CASSFFDRGHAEAFF. The CDR3 DNA reads TGTGCCAGCAGCTTTTTCGACAGGGGGCACGCTGAAGCTTTCTTT. The full variable domain, in which reference TRBV7-9 and TRBJ1-1 provide the parts outside the CDR3, is DTGVSQNPRHKITKRGQNVTFRCDPISEHNRLYWYRQTLGQGPEFLTYFQNEAQLEKSRLLSDRFSAERPKGSFSTLEIQRTEQGDSAMYLCASSFFDRGHAEAFFGQGTRLTVV.

The V and J genes are TRBV6-6 and TRBJ2-2; D remains unclear. CDR3 length: 15 residues. With 2 bases removed from V and 4 bases from J, the gap between germline ends came to 11 bases. In germline, CDR1 is MNHNY, CDR2 SVGAGI (reference sequence). CDR3 DNA: TGTGCCAGCAGTTACGGTGAGGTTGGCACCGGGGAGCTGTTTTTT. Translation gives CASSYGEVGTGELFF.

CDR3: CASSAEAGGAYNEQFF. The CDR3 DNA is TGTGCCAGCAGCGCAGAAGCGGGGGGCGCATACAATGAGCAGTTCTTC. The chain links TRBV7-6 to TRBJ2-1; 9 bases match TRBD2. The CDR3 runs to 16 residues. Per germline, CDR1 SGHVS and CDR2 FNYEAQ. Germline trimming cut 5 bases from V and 4 bases from J; bases unmatched to any gene: 9.

The chain has TRBV28 and TRBJ2-7; 7 positions match TRBD1. The ends lost 8 bases at V and 0 bases at J; junction bases unmatched: 4. The CDR3 runs to 13 residues. Germline values: CDR1 MDHEN, CDR2 SYDVKM. The DNA for the CDR3 is TGTGCCAGCGACAACAGGGGCTCCTACGAGCAGTACTTC. Residues: CASDNRGSYEQYF.

The rearrangement links TRBV19 to TRBJ1-6, with 7 positions matching TRBD1. The trim removed 3 bases at V and 9 bases at J, leaving 8 bases unmatched. Germline values: CDR1 LNHDA, CDR2 SQIVND (reference sequence). CDR3 length: 15 amino acids. The CDR3 DNA reads as TGTGCCAGTAGTATCCACACAGGGGTTGGTTCACCCCTCCACTTT. This codes for CASSIHTGVGSPLHF.

This rearrangement joins TRBV7-8 to TRBJ2-7, with a possible D match to TRBD1 (6 bases). The CDR3 sequence is 16 residues long. Germline values: CDR1 SGHVS, CDR2 FQNEAQ. Trimming shortened V by 4 bases and J by 0 bases, and 16 bases separated the two germline ends. CDR3 region: CASSSVTGISSYEQYF. The CDR3 nucleotides are TGTGCCAGCAGCTCAGTGACAGGAATAAGCTCCTACGAGCAGTACTTC.

The chain has TRBV15 and TRBJ2-1; 8 nucleotides agree with TRBD2. The CDR3 has 16 amino acids. Germline V gene sequence: CDR1 LNHNV, CDR2 YYDKDF (reference sequence). Trimming cost V 0 bases and J 4 bases; bases outside gene matches: 5. The CDR3 loop is CATSREPAGAYNEQFF. CDR3 sequence (DNA): TGTGCCACCAGCAGAGAGCCAGCGGGGGCATACAATGAGCAGTTCTTC.

Only a few counts were recorded for this clone. The gene calls are TRBV6-1 and TRBJ1-1; the match to TRBD1 covers 12 bases. The CDR3 contains 18 residues. CDR1 is MNHNS, CDR2 SASEGT, per germline. With V trimmed by 0 bases and J by 1 base, 6 bases remained unmatched. Here the CDR3 reads CASSEARDRGLRNTEAFF. CDR3 DNA: TGTGCCAGCAGTGAAGCTCGGGACAGGGGGCTTAGGAACACTGAAGCTTTCTTT.

The genes are TRBV9 and TRBJ1-4; no firm D call. The CDR3 has 11 amino acids. V dropped 5 bases and J dropped 13 bases, with 12 bases sitting between them. Per germline, CDR1 SGDLS and CDR2 YYNGEE. CDR3 coding DNA: TGTGCCAGCAGTAATTCAGGTGGACTGTTTTTT. Residues: CASSNSGGLFF.

J is TRBJ2-1 and V is TRBV9; 13 bases match TRBD2. V was clipped by 0 bases and J by 8 bases; unmatched bases: 11. Germline CDR1 and CDR2: SGDLS and YYNGEE. CDR3 length equals 18 residues. This CDR3 is CASSVAPSTSGGQDEQFF. The CDR3 nucleotides read TGTGCCAGCAGCGTAGCCCCTTCGACTAGCGGGGGGCAGGATGAGCAGTTCTTC.

The chain combines TRBV30 with TRBJ2-7; 7 nucleotides agree with TRBD2. J lost 2 bases, V lost 5 bases, and 15 bases had no gene match. CDR3 length: 16 amino acids. CDR1 is GTSNPN, CDR2 SVGIG, per germline (reference sequence). CDR3 residues: CAWAGVWGSNPYEQYF. In nucleotides, the CDR3 is TGTGCCTGGGCGGGGGTTTGGGGGAGTAATCCCTACGAGCAGTACTTC. Looking up the rest from reference TRBV30 and TRBJ2-7 gives the full variable domain: SQTIHQWPATLVQPVGSPLSLECTVEGTSNPNLYWYRQAAGRGLQLLFYSVGIGQISSEVPQNLSASRPQDRQFILSSKKLLLSDSGFYLCAWAGVWGSNPYEQYFGPGTRLTVT.

This chain connects TRBV24-1 to TRBJ1-1; maybe TRBD1 (5 bases). Germline lookup yields CDR1 KGHDR and CDR2 SFDVKD. V lost 5 bases and J 5 bases, leaving 8 bases between the germline ends. CDR3 size: 12 residues. DNA of the CDR3: TGTGCCACCAGTGCAAGGGGAACTGAAGCTTTCTTT. Protein sequence: CATSARGTEAFF.

CDR3 sequence (DNA): TGTGCCAGCAGGATTAGCGGGAGTCCCTACAATGAGCAGTTCTTC. Residues: CASRISGSPYNEQFF. The chain uses TRBV2 and TRBJ2-1, with 9 bases fitting TRBD2. This CDR3 has 15 amino acids. Looked up from germline, CDR1 is SNHLY and CDR2 is FYNNEI. After removal of 6 bases from V and 2 bases from J, the junction contained 5 bases not matched to a gene.

The chain links TRBV30 to TRBJ2-5; D perhaps matches TRBD1 (5 bases). CDR3 length: 13 amino acids. The V end lost 4 bases, the J end lost 5 bases, and 14 bases lay between the germline ends. Germline assignment: CDR1 GTSNPN and CDR2 SVGIG (reference sequence). The CDR3 bases are TGTGCCTGGAACAGGAACCTCCGGGAGACCCAGTACTTC. Translated, it gives CAWNRNLRETQYF.

J is TRBJ2-7 and V is TRBV6-5; TRBD2 might be the D (6 bases). V lost 2 bases and J lost 4, with 12 bases in between. Germline V lookup: CDR1 MNHEY, CDR2 SVGAGI. The CDR3 runs to 14 residues. The CDR3 is CASSYQGGGYEQYF. The CDR3 DNA is TGTGCCAGCAGTTACCAGGGAGGAGGGTACGAGCAGTACTTC.

Only one count was recorded for this clone. This CDR3 is also generated by other DNA sequences in the sample. The J gene is TRBJ2-5, the V gene TRBV7-9, with 15 bases that match TRBD2. Germline V CDR1 and CDR2: SEHNR, FQNEAQ (reference sequence). The CDR3 is 15 residues long. The V and J ends lost 4 bases and 4 bases, in that order; junction bases with no gene match: 1. In DNA, the CDR3 is TGTGCCAGCAGCTCGGGACTAGCGGGGGGAGAGACCCAGTACTTC. Translating it yields CASSSGLAGGETQYF. Full variable domain (missing parts from reference TRBV7-9 and TRBJ2-5): DTGVSQNPRHKITKRGQNVTFRCDPISEHNRLYWYRQTLGQGPEFLTYFQNEAQLEKSRLLSDRFSAERPKGSFSTLEIQRTEQGDSAMYLCASSSGLAGGETQYFGPGTRLLVL.

The J gene is TRBJ2-4, the V gene TRBV29-1; D unclear. The CDR3 has 12 residues. The germline V gene has CDR1 SQVTM and CDR2 ANQGSEA. Trimming removed 1 base from V and 6 bases from J, with 7 bases in between. The CDR3 region has the DNA TGCAGCGTTGAAGGGCGACTAAACATTCAGTACTTC. It yields the protein CSVEGRLNIQYF.

This chain uses TRBV3-1 (or the pseudogene TRBV3-2) with TRBJ1-2; D uncertain. This CDR3 has 12 residues. Trimming stripped 0 bases from V and 8 bases from J, with 7 bases between. CDR1 and CDR2 from the germline V gene are LGHDT and YNNKEL (reference sequence). CDR3 in amino acids: CASSQDPGGYTF. The CDR3 coding sequence is TGTGCCAGCAGCCAAGATCCGGGGGGCTACACCTTC.

This chain joins TRBV27 and TRBJ2-1; weak D call: TRBD2 (7 bases). The CDR3 totals 12 residues. Germline assignment: CDR1 MNHEY and CDR2 SMNVEV (reference sequence). V lost 7 bases, J lost 8 bases, and 12 bases lay in between. CDR3 DNA: TGTGCCAGCAATGGGGGGGCAGATGAGCAGTTCTTC. Translated: CASNGGADEQFF.

This chain links TRBV7-8 with TRBJ2-7; a weak D match, TRBD1 (6 bases). V gave up 2 bases and J gave up 0 bases, with 11 bases separating them. CDR3 length: 15 residues. In germline, CDR1 is SGHVS, CDR2 FQNEAQ. The CDR3 is CASSLHQGPSYEQYF. The CDR3 coding sequence is TGTGCCAGCAGCTTACATCAGGGGCCCTCCTACGAGCAGTACTTC.

The J gene is TRBJ2-4, the V gene TRBV10-2; D is undetermined. Germline V gives CDR1 WSHSY, CDR2 SAAADI. Trimming shortened V by 2 bases and J by 7 bases, and 6 bases separated the two germline ends. This CDR3 region has 12 residues. The CDR3 DNA follows: TGCGCCAGCAGTGAGCCCCCGAACATTCAGTACTTC. Protein: CASSEPPNIQYF.